Following are 27 T cell receptor beta chains from one sample sequenced in a study of OX40 agonist ivuxolimab in advanced cancers. The assay was immunoSEQ multiplex PCR, and TCRdb's table has in-frame clones only and misses some. The sample holds more than 50,000 clones, 89% seen once. This sample comprised CD4+ or CD8+ T cells sorted from blood, obtained in a trial of the OX40 agonist ivuxolimab. The receptors shown here come from an adult with an advanced solid tumor such as melanoma, head and neck, liver or kidney cancer.

The genes are TRBV9 and TRBJ2-5; TRBD1 aligns across 12 bases. The CDR3 covers 18 residues. The ends lost 8 bases at V and 2 bases at J; junction bases unmatched: 16. Germline values: CDR1 SGDLS, CDR2 YYNGEE. CDR3 amino acids: CARENRDRGRWGQETQYF. CDR3 DNA: TGTGCCAGAGAAAACCGGGACAGGGGGCGATGGGGTCAAGAGACCCAGTACTTC.

The chain has TRBV27 and TRBJ2-7, with a possible D match to TRBD1 (6 bases). CDR1 MNHEY and CDR2 SMNVEV come from the germline V gene (reference sequence). Trimming removed 3 bases from V and 2 bases from J, with 11 bases in between. The CDR3 covers 14 residues. CDR3 in DNA: TGTGCCAGCAGTTTTCAGGACAGAACCTACGAGCAGTACTTC. Protein product: CASSFQDRTYEQYF.

The chain carries TRBV9 and TRBJ1-5; D gene ambiguous. V shed 3 bases and J shed 6 bases, with 16 bases lying between them. The length of the CDR3 is 15 residues. Germline CDR1 is SGDLS and CDR2 is YYNGEE. CDR3 protein: CASSATWGEGQPQHF. DNA of the CDR3: TGTGCCAGCAGCGCGACGTGGGGAGAGGGTCAGCCCCAGCATTTT.

This clone was counted a single time. V gene TRBV27 combines with J gene TRBJ2-2; D might be TRBD1 or TRBD2, each matching 5 bases. The CDR3 runs 13 residues. Germline V CDR1 and CDR2: MNHEY, SMNVEV (reference sequence). V was clipped by 3 bases and J by 7 bases, with 9 bases between them. DNA of the CDR3: TGTGCCAGCAGTTTCCTGAGGGGCGGGGAGCTGTTTTTT. Encoded protein: CASSFLRGGELFF.

The chain employs TRBV10-2 and TRBJ1-1; unclear D gene. The CDR3 runs to 12 residues. Germline V lookup: CDR1 WSHSY, CDR2 SAAADI. Between the trimmed V and J ends, which lost 6 bases and 6 bases, there was a span of 11 bases. The CDR3 protein is CASRRFDAEAFF. In DNA, the CDR3 is TGCGCCAGCAGACGTTTCGACGCTGAAGCTTTCTTT.

The chain is built from TRBV19 and TRBJ1-5, with 9 bases identical to TRBD1. In germline, CDR1 is LNHDA, CDR2 SQIVND (reference sequence). The CDR3 loop spans 15 amino acids. Trimming at V came to 5 bases and at J to 5 bases, leaving 7 bases not matched to a gene. The CDR3: CASSLGQGVDQPQHF. The CDR3, as DNA: TGTGCCAGTAGTTTGGGACAGGGAGTCGATCAGCCCCAGCATTTT.

This chain uses TRBV5-1 with TRBJ2-3; D possibly corresponds to TRBD2 (5 bases). Germline V gene lookup returns CDR1 SGHRS and CDR2 YFSETQ. This CDR3 contains 17 residues. V was clipped by 4 bases and J by 1 base, with 19 bases between them. The CDR3 region is CASSLPTRLSGTDTQYF. The CDR3 region has the DNA TGCGCCAGCAGCCTCCCCACTAGGTTAAGCGGCACAGATACGCAGTATTTT.

This clone was observed a single time. V is TRBV27 and J is TRBJ1-5, with TRBD1 as a possible D gene (5 bases). The germline V gene encodes CDR1 MNHEY and CDR2 SMNVEV (reference sequence). The CDR3 runs 15 residues. V shed 7 bases and J shed 1 base, with 14 bases lying between them. CDR3: CASTPRRGSNQPQHF. The CDR3 DNA is TGTGCCAGCACCCCCCGGCGGGGGAGCAATCAGCCCCAGCATTTT.

The rearrangement links TRBV5-1 to TRBJ2-7; D unresolved. The CDR3 consists of 13 residues. Looked up from germline, CDR1 is SGHRS and CDR2 is YFSETQ. V gave up 2 bases and J gave up 6 bases, with 12 bases separating them. The CDR3, as DNA: TGCGCCAGCAGCTTCATGGACCCCTCCGAGCAGTACTTC. Its protein product is CASSFMDPSEQYF.

The chain employs TRBV7-9 and TRBJ1-2; D remains ambiguous. The CDR3 covers 15 residues. Germline V CDR1 and CDR2: SEHNR, FQNEAQ (reference sequence). The V end lost 7 bases, the J end lost 8 bases, and 23 bases lay between the germline ends. The CDR3 region is CASISAGKLLEGYTF. CDR3 coding DNA: TGTGCCAGCATCTCGGCCGGGAAGCTCCTTGAAGGCTACACCTTC.

V gene TRBV9 combines with J gene TRBJ1-2; 7 bases agree with TRBD1. The ends lost 0 bases at V and 8 bases at J; junction bases unmatched: 7. Germline CDR1 reads SGDLS; CDR2 reads YYNGEE. CDR3 size: 14 residues. The DNA of the CDR3 is TGTGCCAGCAGCGTAGGAGGGGGCGGAAGGGGCTACACCTTC. This encodes CASSVGGGGRGYTF.

This chain links TRBV27 with TRBJ2-7; 8 positions match TRBD2. Germline V gives CDR1 MNHEY, CDR2 SMNVEV (reference sequence). V trimming: 3 bases; J trimming: 1 base; junction bases outside the gene matches: 5. This CDR3 is built from 15 residues. CDR3 loop: CASSFVAGSSYEQYF. For the CDR3, the DNA is TGTGCCAGCAGTTTTGTAGCGGGAAGTTCCTACGAGCAGTACTTC.

The genes are TRBV4-1 and TRBJ2-7; D gene uncertain. Between the trimmed V and J ends, which lost 1 base and 2 bases, there was a span of 12 bases. Germline V gene data show CDR1 as MGHRA and CDR2 as YSYEKL. This CDR3 spans 15 amino acids. The CDR3 coding sequence is TGCGCCAGCAGCCAAGTTGGCGCCCTAGCCTACGAGCAGTACTTC. Encoded protein: CASSQVGALAYEQYF.

The rearrangement joins TRBV5-1 to TRBJ2-2; 7 bases are a match to TRBD1. Germline V gene sequence: CDR1 SGHRS, CDR2 YFSETQ. The CDR3 contains 15 residues. With V trimmed by 4 bases and J by 2 bases, 5 bases remained unmatched. CDR3 nucleotide sequence: TGCGCCAGCAGCCTCTGGGACAGTAACACCGGGGAGCTGTTTTTT. It yields the protein CASSLWDSNTGELFF.

The CDR3 nucleotides are TGTGCCAGCGAACCGGGACTAGCAAGGAACGAGCAGTACTTC. Protein sequence: CASEPGLARNEQYF. The rearrangement joins TRBV6-1 to TRBJ2-5, with 9 bases aligning to TRBD2. The DNA end favors TRBJ2-7, so the J call may be wrong. CDR3 length: 14 residues. Germline CDR1 is MNHNS and CDR2 is SASEGT.

The V and J genes are TRBV6-5 and TRBJ2-2, with 7 nucleotides matching TRBD2. Trimming at V came to 6 bases and at J to 5 bases, leaving 0 bases not matched to a gene. The CDR3 is 12 amino acids. Germline V CDR1 and CDR2: MNHEY, SVGAGI. In DNA form, the CDR3 reads TGTGCCAGCAGGGGGGGGACCGGGGAGCTGTTTTTT. This sequence encodes CASRGGTGELFF.

The chain is built from TRBV9 and TRBJ2-7; TRBD1 might be the D (6 bases). V shed 0 bases and J shed 0 bases, with 13 bases lying between them. Germline lookup yields CDR1 SGDLS and CDR2 YYNGEE. This CDR3 spans 16 amino acids. The CDR3 sequence: CASSVGETGPSYEQYF. CDR3 nucleotide sequence: TGTGCCAGCAGCGTAGGAGAGACAGGTCCCTCCTACGAGCAGTACTTC.

The rearrangement joins TRBV29-1 to TRBJ2-7; 7 positions match TRBD2. Germline assignment: CDR1 SQVTM and CDR2 ANQGSEA. With 3 bases clipped from V and 7 bases from J, the junction kept 3 bases outside the gene matches. CDR3 length: 11 residues. As DNA, the CDR3 is TGCAGCGTTGAGGGGCGGGGGGAGCAGTACTTC. Amino acids: CSVEGRGEQYF.

The V and J genes are TRBV7-9 and TRBJ2-1, with D possibly being TRBD2 (7 bases). Trimming cost V 5 bases and J 13 bases, with 15 bases left between them. The CDR3 loop spans 12 amino acids. CDR1 is SEHNR, CDR2 FQNEAQ, per germline (reference sequence). CDR3: CASSPPGGAQFF. As DNA, the CDR3 is TGTGCCAGCAGCCCACCGGGGGGCGCACAGTTCTTC.

This rearrangement joins TRBV7-3 to TRBJ1-6; D gene ambiguous. V was pared by 2 bases and J by 9 bases, with 11 bases between. This CDR3 is 14 amino acids long. Per germline, CDR1 SGHTA and CDR2 FQGTGA. CDR3 bases: TGTGCCAGCAGCTTAGGCCCTGTAGGTTCACCCCTCCACTTT. The encoded protein is CASSLGPVGSPLHF.

In DNA, the CDR3 is TGCGCCAGCAGCCTGGGACAGTCTCCAGCTTTCTTT. This translates into CASSLGQSPAFF. This chain uses TRBV5-1 with TRBJ1-1, with 7 bases matching TRBD1. The CDR3 is 12 residues long. The J segment lost 10 bases and the V segment lost 4 bases, leaving 7 bases of the junction unmatched. The V gene's germline CDR1 is SGHRS and CDR2 YFSETQ.

This sequence joins TRBV7-9 and TRBJ2-4; D is possibly TRBD1 or TRBD2 (6 bases each). CDR1 and CDR2 (germline): SEHNR, FQNEAQ (reference sequence). The CDR3 is made up of 15 amino acids. V lost 3 bases and J 1 base, leaving 10 bases between the germline ends. CDR3 residues: CASSFGGLAKNIQYF. CDR3 nucleotides: TGTGCCAGCAGCTTCGGGGGCTTGGCCAAAAACATTCAGTACTTC. Variable domain in full (rest from reference TRBV7-9 and TRBJ2-4): DTGVSQNPRHKITKRGQNVTFRCDPISEHNRLYWYRQTLGQGPEFLTYFQNEAQLEKSRLLSDRFSAERPKGSFSTLEIQRTEQGDSAMYLCASSFGGLAKNIQYFGAGTRLSVL.

This clone was seen a single time. This chain uses TRBV7-3 with TRBJ2-1; maybe TRBD2 (6 bases). The CDR3 runs 15 residues. V was cut by 1 base and J by 4 bases, with 11 bases left in between. CDR1 is SGHTA, CDR2 FQGTGA, per germline. The CDR3 nucleotides are TGTGCCAGCAGCTTAAACCCCGGGGGTTACAATGAGCAGTTCTTC. Translation: CASSLNPGGYNEQFF.

This clone was seen once. V is TRBV27 and J is TRBJ2-7, with D tentatively TRBD1 (5 bases). The CDR3 spans 14 residues. The germline V gene has CDR1 MNHEY and CDR2 SMNVEV (reference sequence). With 3 bases removed from V and 1 base from J, the gap between germline ends came to 10 bases. The CDR3: CASSFRAMSYEQYF. The CDR3 DNA reads as TGTGCCAGCAGTTTCAGGGCGATGTCCTACGAGCAGTACTTC.

The CDR3, as DNA: TGTGCCAGTAGTATAGCCAGGCCTAACAATCAGCCCCAGCATTTT. This translates into CASSIARPNNQPQHF. The rearrangement uses TRBV19 and TRBJ1-5; D is uncertain. Germline-derived CDR1 and CDR2 are LNHDA and SQIVND (reference sequence). The length of the CDR3 is 15 residues. Trimming left V 1 base short and J 3 bases short, with 10 bases between. Based on the CDR3 plus reference TRBV19 and TRBJ1-5, the full variable domain is DGGITQSPKYLFRKEGQNVTLSCEQNLNHDAMYWYRQDPGQGLRLIYYSQIVNDFQKGDIAEGYSVSREKKESFPLTVTSAQKNPTAFYLCASSIARPNNQPQHFGDGTRLSIL.

The J gene is TRBJ2-2, the V gene TRBV6-5; weak D call: TRBD2 (8 bases). V was clipped by 11 bases and J by 3 bases, with 16 bases between them. Germline CDR1 is MNHEY and CDR2 is SVGAGI. The CDR3 sequence is 14 residues long. In DNA form, the CDR3 reads TGTGCCCACGGGAGGGGGCAGTACACCGGGGAGCTGTTTTTT. It translates to CAHGRGQYTGELFF.

There are a few counts of this clone. This chain uses TRBV7-3 with TRBJ2-1; TRBD2 agrees at 7 bases. The germline V gene has CDR1 SGHTA and CDR2 FQGTGA. The CDR3 contains 16 residues. The V and J ends lost 4 bases and 0 bases, in that order; junction bases with no gene match: 6. CDR3 residues: CASSSLASSSYNEQFF. Written as DNA, the CDR3 is TGTGCCAGCAGCTCACTAGCGTCGAGCTCCTACAATGAGCAGTTCTTC.